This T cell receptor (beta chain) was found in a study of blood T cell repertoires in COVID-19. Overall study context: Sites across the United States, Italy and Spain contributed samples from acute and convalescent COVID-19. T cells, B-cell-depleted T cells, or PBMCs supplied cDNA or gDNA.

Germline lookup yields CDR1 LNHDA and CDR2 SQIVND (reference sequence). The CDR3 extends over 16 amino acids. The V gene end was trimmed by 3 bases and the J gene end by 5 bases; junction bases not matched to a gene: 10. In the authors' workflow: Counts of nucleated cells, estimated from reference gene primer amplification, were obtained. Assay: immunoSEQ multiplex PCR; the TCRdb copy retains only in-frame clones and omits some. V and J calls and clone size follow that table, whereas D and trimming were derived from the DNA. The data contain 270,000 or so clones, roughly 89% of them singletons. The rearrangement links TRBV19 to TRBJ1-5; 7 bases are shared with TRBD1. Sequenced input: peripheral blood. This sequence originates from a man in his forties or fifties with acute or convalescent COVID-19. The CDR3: CASSITTGSPDQPQHF. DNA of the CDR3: TGTGCCAGTAGTATTACGACAGGGTCTCCGGATCAGCCCCAGCATTTT. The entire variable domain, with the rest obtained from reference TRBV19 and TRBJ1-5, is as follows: DGGITQSPKYLFRKEGQNVTLSCEQNLNHDAMYWYRQDPGQGLRLIYYSQIVNDFQKGDIAEGYSVSREKKESFPLTVTSAQKNPTAFYLCASSITTGSPDQPQHFGDGTRLSIL.